The T cell receptor beta chain under discussion was sequenced for a study of shared clonotypes between healthy human individuals. Overall study context: The people who gave samples were a couple of women and a few men aged 18 to 49.

CDR1 is SEHNR, CDR2 FQNEAQ, per germline (reference sequence). CDR3 length: 13 residues. Ten immunoSEQ deep assay plates were used by the authors to sequence unsorted PBMC DNA. How the authors handled the data: With immunoSEQ giving junction-only sequences and no quality scores, filtering differed. TCRdb's copy holds only in-frame clones and misses some; the assay was immunoSEQ multiplex PCR. V and J calls and clone size are copied from that table; D and trimming were computed from the DNA. This sample has some 530,000 clones, with 70% to 85% found just once. Points on this clone: One end of the junction is discordant with germline, which a read error may explain.

The TCR was taken from a woman between 35 and 50 years old in good health. Some clones in this sample may be carry-over from other donors' samples. J is TRBJ1-1 and V is TRBV7-9; 10 positions agree with TRBD1. Sequencing was performed on PBMCs. The CDR3 DNA is TGTGCCAGCAGCCTAGCGACAGGGGGCGAAGCTTTCTTT. Encoded protein: CASSLATGGEAFF.